This TCR beta chain was sequenced for a study of T cell changes during pregnancy in multiple sclerosis. Generated by immunoSEQ multiplex PCR, the TCRdb table keeps only in-frame clones and is missing some. Here the sample spans about 45,000 clones, 85% to 90% being singletons. The germline V gene has CDR1 LNHNV and CDR2 YYDKDF (reference sequence). V lost 7 bases and J 9 bases, leaving 12 bases between the germline ends. This CDR3 has 11 residues. The receptor was isolated from a female donor with multiple sclerosis, enrolled in a pregnancy study. The starting material was CD4+ T cells from peripheral blood mononuclear cells, obtained in the first trimester of pregnancy. This chain links TRBV15 with TRBJ1-1, with D perhaps TRBD1 (6 bases). The CDR3 is CATTNRVKAFF. CDR3 DNA: TGTGCCACCACTAACAGGGTTAAAGCTTTCTTT. The full variable domain, with the rest looked up from reference TRBV15 and TRBJ1-1, is DAMVIQNPRYQVTQFGKPVTLSCSQTLNHNVMYWYQQKSSQAPKLLFHYYDKDFNNEADTPDNFQSRRPNTSFCFLDIRSPGLGDTAMYLCATTNRVKAFFGQGTRLTVV.